This T cell receptor beta chain is from a study of beta chain features in type 1 diabetes. Study background: No age, gender or cell yield differences were seen between patients and healthy donors. General study findings and limits: Moderate but significant shortening of TCRB CDR3s was recorded in all four CD4+ subsets from Type 1 diabetes patients. At VDJ recombination sites, type 1 diabetes patients had fewer insertions and more deleted nucleotides.

The V and J ends lost 5 bases and 5 bases respectively, with 7 bases between them. This CDR3 region has 12 residues. In germline, CDR1 is SGHTA, CDR2 FQGNSA. The investigators reverse transcribed all of the isolated RNA, so they sequenced expressed TCRB transcripts. Measured with immunoSEQ multiplex PCR; TCRdb has only the in-frame clones, and not every one. The sample shows around 690,000 clones, over 10% of them seen only once. This clone was seen more than once but under ten times. Its antigen remains unknown. V and J are TRBV7-2 and TRBJ2-1; D unclear. Sequenced sample: naive CD4+ T cells from blood. The sequence derives from a man aged 30 to 45 with type 1 diabetes. The CDR3 sequence: CASSHPNNEQFF. In nucleotides, the CDR3 is TGTGCCAGCAGCCACCCAAACAATGAGCAGTTCTTC.